This is a list of T cell receptor beta chains from one sample in a study of cytomegalovirus exposure and HLA in healthy donors. The data were produced by immunoSEQ multiplex PCR, yet TCRdb's version contains in-frame clones alone and is incomplete. The sample contains some 120,000 clones, about 73% of which appear only once. Sequenced input: PBMCs. These receptors all come from a woman aged 35 to 49 in good health and CMV-seropositive. CDR3s include the opening cysteine and the closing phenylalanine or tryptophan. Fields, in order: clone size, D gene, V gene, J gene, CDR3 DNA, CDR3 protein. A D gene is named only where the DNA matches it firmly. Clone size is not always given. Where it is, it says once, few, many or a class for expanded clones.

clone size: NA
D gene: TRBD1
V gene: TRBV29-1
J gene: TRBJ2-1
CDR3 DNA: TGCAGCGTTGAAGTGGTAGACCGACAGGGGCCCTACAATGAGCAGTTCTTC
CDR3 protein: CSVEVVDRQGPYNEQFF

clone size: NA
D gene: TRBD1
V gene: TRBV7-2
J gene: TRBJ1-1
CDR3 DNA: TGTGCCAGCAGCCCACAGGGGTATTATACTGAAGCTTTCTTT
CDR3 protein: CASSPQGYYTEAFF

clone size: NA
D gene: TRBD1
V gene: TRBV2
J gene: TRBJ1-4
CDR3 DNA: TGTGCCAGCAGTGGTCCGGGACAGGAAAATGAAAAACTGTTTTTT
CDR3 protein: CASSGPGQENEKLFF

clone size: NA
D gene: TRBD2
V gene: TRBV10-2
J gene: TRBJ2-1
CDR3 DNA: TGCGCCAGCGAGGTGGGACTAGGGGATGAGCAGTTCTTC
CDR3 protein: CASEVGLGDEQFF

clone size: NA
D gene: NA
V gene: TRBV19
J gene: TRBJ1-1
CDR3 DNA: TGTGCCAGCCATTATACCGGGATCACCGAAGCTTTCTTT
CDR3 protein: CASHYTGITEAFF

clone size: NA
D gene: NA
V gene: TRBV5-4
J gene: TRBJ2-7
CDR3 DNA: TGTGCCAGCAGCTTGACAGGGAACTACGAGCAGTACTTC
CDR3 protein: CASSLTGNYEQYF

clone size: NA
D gene: NA
V gene: TRBV6-5
J gene: TRBJ2-2
CDR3 DNA: TGTGCCAGCAGTTACGACAGGAACACCGGGGAGCTGTTTTTT
CDR3 protein: CASSYDRNTGELFF

clone size: NA
D gene: NA
V gene: TRBV9
J gene: TRBJ1-4
CDR3 DNA: TGTGCCAGCAGCACTACAGGGCTCGAAAAACTGTTTTTT
CDR3 protein: CASSTTGLEKLFF

clone size: NA
D gene: TRBD1
V gene: TRBV5-1
J gene: TRBJ1-1
CDR3 DNA: TGCGCCAGCGGGACAGGGAATTTGAACACTGAAGCTTTCTTT
CDR3 protein: CASGTGNLNTEAFF

clone size: NA
D gene: TRBD1
V gene: TRBV5-1
J gene: TRBJ1-1
CDR3 DNA: TGCGCCAGCAGCTGGGCCGGGACAGGCCCTGAAGCTTTCTTT
CDR3 protein: CASSWAGTGPEAFF

clone size: NA
D gene: NA
V gene: TRBV5-4
J gene: TRBJ2-5
CDR3 DNA: TGTGCCAGCACCACTGATAGGCGGGAGACCCAGTACTTC
CDR3 protein: CASTTDRRETQYF

clone size: NA
D gene: TRBD1
V gene: TRBV19
J gene: TRBJ1-4
CDR3 DNA: TGTGCCAGTAGAGCAGGGGGCAGATATGAAAAACTGTTTTTT
CDR3 protein: CASRAGGRYEKLFF

clone size: NA
D gene: TRBD1
V gene: TRBV20-1
J gene: TRBJ1-1
CDR3 DNA: TGCAGTGCTGACAGGGGCACTGAAGCTTTCTTT
CDR3 protein: CSADRGTEAFF

clone size: NA
D gene: TRBD1
V gene: TRBV2
J gene: TRBJ1-1
CDR3 DNA: TGTGCCAGCACCTCGCAGGGGGCTAACACTGAAGCTTTCTTT
CDR3 protein: CASTSQGANTEAFF

clone size: NA
D gene: TRBD1
V gene: TRBV6-6
J gene: TRBJ1-1
CDR3 DNA: TGTGCCAGCACCGGACAGGGGACTGAAGCTTTCTTT
CDR3 protein: CASTGQGTEAFF

clone size: NA
D gene: TRBD2
V gene: TRBV5-4
J gene: TRBJ2-3
CDR3 DNA: TGTGCCAGCAGCTTAGGACTAGCGGGGGGAGTGGAAGATACGCAGTATTTT
CDR3 protein: CASSLGLAGGVEDTQYF

clone size: NA
D gene: NA
V gene: TRBV6-9
J gene: TRBJ1-3
CDR3 DNA: TGTGCCAGCAGTTATTCAAGTGGCGCGGATGGAAACACCATATATTTT
CDR3 protein: CASSYSSGADGNTIYF

clone size: NA
D gene: NA
V gene: TRBV18
J gene: TRBJ2-7
CDR3 DNA: TGTGCCAGCTCAAGCGAACGCTACGAGCAGTACTTC
CDR3 protein: CASSSERYEQYF

clone size: NA
D gene: NA
V gene: TRBV18
J gene: TRBJ1-1
CDR3 DNA: TGTGCCAGCTCACCGGGGGGTGGCGGGGGCACTGAAGCTTTCTTT
CDR3 protein: CASSPGGGGGTEAFF

clone size: once
D gene: NA
V gene: TRBV4-2
J gene: TRBJ2-7
CDR3 DNA: TGTGCCAGCAGCCAGAGCGGCGGCCTGAATACCTACGAGCAGTACTTC
CDR3 protein: CASSQSGGLNTYEQYF

clone size: once
D gene: NA
V gene: TRBV6-5
J gene: TRBJ1-6
CDR3 DNA: TGTGCCAGCAGTACACTAAATTCACCCCTCCACTTT
CDR3 protein: CASSTLNSPLHF

clone size: NA
D gene: NA
V gene: TRBV25-1
J gene: TRBJ1-1
CDR3 DNA: TGTGCCAGCTACGACCAGGAGAACACTGAAGCTTTCTTT
CDR3 protein: CASYDQENTEAFF

clone size: NA
D gene: NA
V gene: TRBV9
J gene: TRBJ2-5
CDR3 DNA: TGTGCCAGCAGCCCCCGGGGGGCCCCCCAAGAGACCCAGTACTTC
CDR3 protein: CASSPRGAPQETQYF